This is a list of T cell receptor beta chains from one sample in a study of blood T cell repertoires in COVID-19. Repertoires were generated with immunoSEQ multiplex PCR, while TCRdb's copy carries only in-frame clones and drops some. The table shows about 180,000 clones, with roughly 82% occurring only once. The sequenced material came from PBMCs or T cells enriched from blood (not recorded which). The receptors shown here come from a woman in her thirties who had recovered from COVID-19. The CDR3 runs from the conserved cysteine through the conserved F or W. A D gene is named only where the DNA matches it firmly.

D gene,V gene,J gene,CDR3 protein
.,TRBV7-9,TRBJ1-4,CASSGARGGNEKLFF
TRBD1,TRBV7-2,TRBJ2-1,CASSKQGSNEQFF
.,TRBV5-1,TRBJ2-3,CASSLGQVPDTQYF
.,TRBV3-1/TRBV3-2,TRBJ2-1,CASSHGASNEQFF
TRBD1,TRBV7-9,TRBJ1-1,CASSPGDRWWTEAFF
.,TRBV3-1/TRBV3-2,TRBJ1-2,CASSILLKTVNYGYTF
.,TRBV7-9,TRBJ2-5,CASSSRDILGETQYF
.,TRBV18,TRBJ2-1,CASSPTRGVGNEQFF
TRBD2,TRBV7-2,TRBJ2-3,CASSNGLAHTLYF
.,TRBV25-1,TRBJ1-2,CASSDGQGYGYTF
.,TRBV15,TRBJ1-1,CATSREMGGRAFF
.,TRBV18,TRBJ2-7,CASSPDSIYEQYF
TRBD1,TRBV5-8,TRBJ2-3,CASSPGQGARRDTQYF
.,TRBV30,TRBJ1-2,CAWSPDSTSYGYTF
.,TRBV19,TRBJ2-1,CASSKVLQAGPYNEQFF
TRBD1,TRBV27,TRBJ1-1,CASSSTGVGTEAFF
TRBD2,TRBV27,TRBJ2-7,CASSLSSGSYEQYF
TRBD2,TRBV14,TRBJ2-7,CASSSGTSGTYEQYF
TRBD1,TRBV10-1,TRBJ2-1,CASRNRLDRVNEQFF
.,TRBV27,TRBJ1-1,CASSPHRVANTEAFF
TRBD1,TRBV2,TRBJ1-5,CASSATGVVGNQPQHF
TRBD1,TRBV28,TRBJ1-1,CASSLRDREAFF
.,TRBV9,TRBJ2-1,CASSLSGEQFF
.,TRBV25-1,TRBJ1-1,CASNPGDMNTEAFF
TRBD2,TRBV2,TRBJ2-5,CASGLAGRPGTTPETQYF
TRBD1,TRBV20-1,TRBJ1-2,CSASWDRDRYTF
.,TRBV7-9,TRBJ2-1,CASSPFPSAGHEQFF
.,TRBV5-5,TRBJ2-2,CASSSFKQNTGELFF
TRBD1,TRBV2,TRBJ2-3,CASMGTGTGDVLGTDTQYF
.,TRBV19,TRBJ1-1,CASSIEQNTEAFF
.,TRBV21-1,TRBJ2-7,CASSQTGQGTHEQYF
TRBD1,TRBV4-1,TRBJ1-1,CASSHRTGDGTEAFF
TRBD2,TRBV7-2,TRBJ2-7,CASSLNGRAYEQYF
TRBD2,TRBV27,TRBJ2-7,CASSLAGTSGLYEQYF
TRBD2,TRBV5-1,TRBJ2-1,CASSTATAAGGPIGEQFF
TRBD1,TRBV7-4,TRBJ2-7,CAQGVWEQYF
TRBD1,TRBV29-1,TRBJ2-7,CSTRTGGGSEQYF
.,TRBV5-1,TRBJ2-5,CASSPPVGGSGETQYF
TRBD1,TRBV18,TRBJ2-5,CASSLPPGTGGRAQYF
TRBD2,TRBV10-3,TRBJ2-7,CATTSGTYEQYF
TRBD1,TRBV28,TRBJ1-5,CASSLGSGGYNQPQHF
TRBD1,TRBV28,TRBJ2-1,CATTVAGGYNEQFF
TRBD2,TRBV7-9,TRBJ2-1,CASSPVPGLAGASNEQFF